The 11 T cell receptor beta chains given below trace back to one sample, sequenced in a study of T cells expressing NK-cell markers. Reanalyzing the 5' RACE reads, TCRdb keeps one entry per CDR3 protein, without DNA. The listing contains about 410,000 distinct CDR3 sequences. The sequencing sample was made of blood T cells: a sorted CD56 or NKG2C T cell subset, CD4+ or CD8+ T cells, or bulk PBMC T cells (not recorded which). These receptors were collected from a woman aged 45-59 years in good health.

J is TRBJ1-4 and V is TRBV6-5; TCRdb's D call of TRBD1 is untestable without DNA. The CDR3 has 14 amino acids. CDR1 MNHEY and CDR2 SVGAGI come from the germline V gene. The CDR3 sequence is CASREIGQGEKLFF.

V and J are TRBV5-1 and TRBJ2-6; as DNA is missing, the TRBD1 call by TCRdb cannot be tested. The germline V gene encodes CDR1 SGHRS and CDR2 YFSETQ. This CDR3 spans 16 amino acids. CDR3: CASSRDRASGANVLTF.

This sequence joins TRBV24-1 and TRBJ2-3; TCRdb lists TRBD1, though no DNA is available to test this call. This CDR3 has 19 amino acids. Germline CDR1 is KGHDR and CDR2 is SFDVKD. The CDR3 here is CATSDFEDPRDRGTDTQYF.

The chain's CDR3 is CASSQGEGRELFF. J is TRBJ2-2 and V is TRBV3-1; checking the TCRdb D call of TRBD2 is not possible without DNA. This CDR3 has 13 residues. Germline CDR1 LGHDT, CDR2 YNNKEL (reference sequence).

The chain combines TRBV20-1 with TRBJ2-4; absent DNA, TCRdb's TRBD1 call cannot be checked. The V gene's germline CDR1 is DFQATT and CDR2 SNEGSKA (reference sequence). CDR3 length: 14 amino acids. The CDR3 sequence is CSAVPESFARIQYF.

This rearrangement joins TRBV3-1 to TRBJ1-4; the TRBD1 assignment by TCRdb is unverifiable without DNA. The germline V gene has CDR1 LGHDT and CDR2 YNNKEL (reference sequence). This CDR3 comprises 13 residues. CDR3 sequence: CASTPRGVEKLFF.

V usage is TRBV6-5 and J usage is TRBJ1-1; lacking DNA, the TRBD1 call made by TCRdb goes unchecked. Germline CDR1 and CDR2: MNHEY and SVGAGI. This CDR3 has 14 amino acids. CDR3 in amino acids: CASSYQRQGSEAFF.

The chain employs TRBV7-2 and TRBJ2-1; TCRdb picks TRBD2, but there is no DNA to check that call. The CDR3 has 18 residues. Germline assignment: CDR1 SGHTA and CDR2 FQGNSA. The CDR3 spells CASSRRLAGAGSYNEQFF. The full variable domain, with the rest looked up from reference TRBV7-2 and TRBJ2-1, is GAGVSQSPSNKVTEKGKDVELRCDPISGHTALYWYRQSLGQGLEFLIYFQGNSAPDKSGLPSDRFSAERTGGSVSTLTIQRTQQEDSAVYLCASSRRLAGAGSYNEQFFGPGTRLTVL.

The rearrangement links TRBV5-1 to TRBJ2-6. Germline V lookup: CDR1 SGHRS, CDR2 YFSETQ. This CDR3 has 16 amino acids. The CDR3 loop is CASSLARNVGANVLTF. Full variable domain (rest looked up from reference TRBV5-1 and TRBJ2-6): KAGVTQTPRYLIKTRGQQVTLSCSPISGHRSVSWYQQTPGQGLQFLFEYFSETQRNKGNFPGRFSGRQFSNSRSEMNVSTLELGDSALYLCASSLARNVGANVLTFGAGSRLTVL.

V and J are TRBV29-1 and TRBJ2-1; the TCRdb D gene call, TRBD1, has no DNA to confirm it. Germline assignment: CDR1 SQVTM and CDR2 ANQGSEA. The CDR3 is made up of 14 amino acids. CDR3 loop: CSGGPGAGYNEQFF.

CDR3 sequence: CSAISRQGRQETQYF. The chain links TRBV20-1 to TRBJ2-5; as DNA is missing, the TRBD1 call by TCRdb cannot be tested. The CDR3 consists of 15 residues. The germline V gene has CDR1 DFQATT and CDR2 SNEGSKA (reference sequence).